This is a list of T cell receptor beta chains from one sample in a study of blood T cell repertoires in COVID-19. The table came from immunoSEQ multiplex PCR; TCRdb's copy has only in-frame clones and leaves some out. The repertoire includes about 200,000 clones, 70% to 90% of them detected once, and about 4.8% sits in the top ten. Sequencing was carried out using peripheral blood. The receptor source for this set is a man aged 50-59 years with acute or convalescent COVID-19. Both conserved end residues are part of each CDR3. The D gene is left open where the match is weak. Size is omitted from some rows. Given values are once, few, many or a class for expanded clones.

>TRBV5-1|-|-|TRBJ1-4
TGCGCCAGCAAAGAGAGAGGAGTAACTAATGAAAAACTGTTTTTT
CASKERGVTNEKLFF
>TRBV2|-|-|TRBJ2-7
TGTGCCAGCAGTGTTACATCCTACGAGCAGTACTTC
CASSVTSYEQYF
>TRBV18|TRBD1|-|TRBJ2-7
TGTGCCAGCTCACCCCGGGGACAGGGGGGCACCTACGAGCAGTACTTC
CASSPRGQGGTYEQYF
>TRBV29-1|TRBD1|-|TRBJ1-1
TGCAGCGCATCGGGACAGGGAAACACTGAAGCTTTCTTT
CSASGQGNTEAFF
>TRBV10-2|-|-|TRBJ2-2
TGCGCCAGCTCGAGGGAAACCGGGGAGCTGTTTTTT
CASSRETGELFF
>TRBV5-1|-|few|TRBJ1-2
TGCGCCAGCAGCTTCAGGGTACAGTCCTATGGCTACACCTTC
CASSFRVQSYGYTF
>TRBV5-4|-|-|TRBJ2-4
TGTGCCAGCAGCCCGGCCCCGGAGACGGCCAAAAACATTCAGTACTTC
CASSPAPETAKNIQYF
>TRBV6-6|-|-|TRBJ1-3
TGTGCCAGCAGCCCCGGGGGGGCTGGAAACACCATATATTTT
CASSPGGAGNTIYF
>TRBV9|TRBD1|-|TRBJ2-1
TGTGCCAGCAGCCCAACGACAGGGGGCGAGCAGTTCTTC
CASSPTTGGEQFF
>TRBV6-5|TRBD1|-|TRBJ2-7
TGTGCCAGCAGTTACATGGGACAGGGGGCATACGAGCAGTACTTC
CASSYMGQGAYEQYF
>TRBV11-2|-|-|TRBJ2-3
TGTGCCAGCCAACCGGGGAGGAGGGGGCGGACAGATACGCAGTATTTT
CASQPGRRGRTDTQYF
>TRBV25-1|TRBD2|-|TRBJ2-2
TGTGCCAGCCGCGGGGGGCCGCGGGAGCTGTTTTTT
CASRGGPRELFF
>TRBV19|TRBD1|-|TRBJ1-3
TGTGCCAGTAGTTGGACAGGTCGCGAGAGGAGCACCATATATTTT
CASSWTGRERSTIYF
>TRBV11-2|TRBD1|-|TRBJ2-6
TGTGCCAGCAGCTCGGACAGGGGGCGCATTGCTGGGGCCAACGTCCTGACTTTC
CASSSDRGRIAGANVLTF
>TRBV27|-|-|TRBJ1-2
TGTGCCACCCCCCCGTGCGACTATGGCTACACCTTC
CATPPCDYGYTF
>TRBV4-1|-|few|TRBJ1-1
TGCGCCAGCAGCCAGAACCAGGGTGGTAACACTGAAGCTTTCTTT
CASSQNQGGNTEAFF
>TRBV19|-|-|TRBJ1-3
TGTGCCAGTAGTATAGCCGGACATCCCTCTGGAAACACCATATATTTT
CASSIAGHPSGNTIYF
>TRBV15|TRBD1|-|TRBJ1-5
TGTGCCACCTGGGACAGGGATCCCGGTCAGCCCCAGCATTTT
CATWDRDPGQPQHF
>TRBV9|TRBD1|-|TRBJ1-2
TGTGCCAGCAGCGTAGCGGACAGGGATCACTATGGCTACACCTTC
CASSVADRDHYGYTF
>TRBV5-1|-|-|TRBJ2-1
TGCGCCAGCAGCTTGGCGGGCAGGGCGGACAATGAGCAGTTCTTC
CASSLAGRADNEQFF
>TRBV20-1|-|-|TRBJ2-1
TGCAGTGCTAGAGATAACCGGGTGCAGTTCTTC
CSARDNRVQFF
>TRBV10-2|-|-|TRBJ2-7
TGCGCCAGCAGTGAGGGGGGGTTTCTTCCCTACGAGCAGTACTTC
CASSEGGFLPYEQYF
>TRBV15|TRBD1|-|TRBJ2-5
TGTGCCACCAGCAGATCATCAGGGGGCGCGGAGACCCAGTACTTC
CATSRSSGGAETQYF
>TRBV19|-|-|TRBJ1-2
TGTGCCAGTACCCCATCGGCGAACGGGGACTATGGCTACACCTTC
CASTPSANGDYGYTF
>TRBV7-9|-|-|TRBJ2-5
TGTGCCAGCAGCCAGTACCAGGGGGGATGGGAGACCCAGTACTTC
CASSQYQGGWETQYF
>TRBV11-3|TRBD1|-|TRBJ2-3
TGTGCCAGCAGCAGAGGACAGGGGTTGACAGATACGCAGTATTTT
CASSRGQGLTDTQYF